The 15 T cell receptor beta chains reported below all come from one sample, sequenced in a study of blood T cell repertoires in COVID-19. The protocol was immunoSEQ multiplex PCR, while the TCRdb copy is restricted to in-frame clones and leaves out a portion. The table lists about 24,000 clones, more than 75% of them singletons. Sequencing was performed on peripheral blood. These TCRs come from a human donor with active COVID-19. The donor label of this sample is uncertain.

The chain couples TRBV7-8 to TRBJ2-7; D uncertain. The germline CDR1 and CDR2 sequences are SGHVS and FQNEAQ. V was clipped by 0 bases and J by 3 bases, with 6 bases between them. This CDR3 is 13 amino acids long. CDR3 coding DNA: TGTGCCAGCAGCTTAGCGGCAGGCTACGAGCAGTACTTC. It translates to CASSLAAGYEQYF.

The chain combines TRBV5-5 with TRBJ1-4; D is unclear. The germline CDR1 and CDR2 sequences are SGHKS and YYEKEE (reference sequence). Deletions cut 9 bases from V and 6 bases from J, with 15 bases between. This CDR3 has 13 residues. CDR3 nucleotide sequence: TGTGCCACCTACAGCCCGAAGGATGAAAAACTGTTTTTT. Translating it yields CATYSPKDEKLFF.

This chain uses TRBV6-5 with TRBJ2-7; weak D call: TRBD2 (5 bases). Germline CDR1 reads MNHEY; CDR2 reads SVGAGI. The V gene lost 4 bases and the J gene lost 2 bases, with 6 bases spanning the gap. CDR3 length: 12 amino acids. This CDR3 reads CASSSGTYEQYF. DNA of the CDR3: TGTGCCAGCAGTTCCGGGACCTACGAGCAGTACTTC.

The chain has TRBV10-3 and TRBJ1-1; a possible D gene is TRBD1 (5 bases). The V end was cut by 7 bases, the J end by 1 base, with 16 bases between. There are 15 residues in the CDR3. Germline CDR1 reads ENHRY; CDR2 reads SYGVKD. The DNA of the CDR3 is TGTGCCATCAAGGTCCAGGACAAACAGAACACTGAAGCTTTCTTT. This codes for CAIKVQDKQNTEAFF.

V and J are TRBV5-4 and TRBJ2-3; TRBD2 matches at 8 bases. V gave up 5 bases and J gave up 2 bases; unmatched junction bases: 7. The length of the CDR3 is 15 residues. Germline assignment: CDR1 SGHNT and CDR2 YYREEE (reference sequence). CDR3 region: CASRGLGGSTDTQYF. CDR3 DNA sequence: TGTGCCAGCAGGGGACTAGGGGGGTCCACAGATACGCAGTATTTT. The complete variable domain, with remaining parts taken from reference TRBV5-4 and TRBJ2-3, reads ETGVTQSPTHLIKTRGQQVTLRCSSQSGHNTVSWYQQALGQGPQFIFQYYREEENGRGNFPPRFSGLQFPNYSSELNVNALELDDSALYLCASRGLGGSTDTQYFGPGTRLTVL.

This clone has a single count. The chain combines TRBV7-9 with TRBJ2-3, with unresolved D. The V end lost 0 bases, the J end lost 5 bases, and 6 bases lay between the germline ends. The CDR3 sequence is 13 residues long. Germline V gene lookup returns CDR1 SEHNR and CDR2 FQNEAQ (reference sequence). In DNA form, the CDR3 reads TGTGCCAGCAGCTTAGCGGCAATAGATACGCAGTATTTT. Encoded protein: CASSLAAIDTQYF.

The chain employs TRBV6-1 and TRBJ1-1, with D tentatively TRBD1 (6 bases). The V and J ends lost 0 bases and 10 bases respectively, with 15 bases between them. Germline loops: CDR1 MNHNS, CDR2 SASEGT. The CDR3 sequence is 14 residues long. For the CDR3, the DNA is TGTGCCAGCAGTGAAGCACAAACTCGACAGGCAGCTTTCTTT. Protein product: CASSEAQTRQAAFF.

This chain uses TRBV4-2 with TRBJ2-5; the match to TRBD2 covers 9 bases. CDR3 length: 16 amino acids. Germline assignment: CDR1 LGHNA and CDR2 YNFKEQ. With 1 base clipped from V and 4 bases from J, the junction kept 7 bases outside the gene matches. The CDR3 nucleotides are TGTGCCAGCAGCCAAGTATTAGCGGGAGTCGCAGAGACCCAGTACTTC. It translates to CASSQVLAGVAETQYF.

J is TRBJ2-7 and V is TRBV5-5; D is perhaps TRBD2 (7 bases). Germline V lookup: CDR1 SGHKS, CDR2 YYEKEE (reference sequence). V was clipped by 0 bases and J by 2 bases, with 15 bases between them. This CDR3 contains 16 residues. As DNA, the CDR3 is TGTGCCAGCAGCTTGGCCCCTCGCGGGGGCGCCTACGAGCAGTACTTC. This sequence encodes CASSLAPRGGAYEQYF.

The genes are TRBV29-1 and TRBJ1-2; possibly TRBD1 for D (5 bases). The CDR3 has 13 amino acids. Germline CDR1 reads SQVTM; CDR2 reads ANQGSEA. Deletions cut 5 bases from V and 0 bases from J, with 10 bases between. The CDR3 region has the DNA TGCAGCGTTACAGGTTATACTAACTATGGCTACACCTTC. It translates to CSVTGYTNYGYTF.

The rearrangement joins TRBV7-8 to TRBJ2-5, with TRBD2 matching over 11 bases. This CDR3 contains 15 residues. V shed 5 bases, J shed 1 base, and the junction held 3 bases outside the gene matches. Germline assignment: CDR1 SGHVS and CDR2 FQNEAQ. CDR3 in amino acids: CASSPGLAVQETQYF. Written as DNA, the CDR3 is TGTGCCAGCAGCCCGGGACTAGCGGTCCAAGAGACCCAGTACTTC.

J is TRBJ2-7 and V is TRBV7-2; D gene ambiguous. The V end lost 2 bases, the J end lost 5 bases, and 10 bases lay between the germline ends. The CDR3 extends over 13 amino acids. CDR1 is SGHTA and CDR2 is FQGNSA in the germline V gene. The CDR3 sequence is CASSLFEENEQYF. CDR3 sequence (DNA): TGTGCCAGCAGCTTATTTGAGGAGAACGAGCAGTACTTC.

This chain joins TRBV6-2 or TRBV6-3 and TRBJ2-7; D is unclear. CDR3 size: 14 residues. V gave up 5 bases and J gave up 2 bases, with 13 bases separating them. CDR1 and CDR2 (germline): MNHEY, SVGEGT. CDR3 amino acids: CASSPRRVPYEQYF. Here the CDR3 DNA reads TGTGCCAGCAGTCCACGCCGAGTCCCCTACGAGCAGTACTTC.

The chain is built from TRBV4-3 and TRBJ2-7, with D possibly TRBD1 on 6 matching bases. V dropped 0 bases and J dropped 1 base, with 19 bases sitting between them. Germline V gene lookup returns CDR1 LGHNA and CDR2 YSLEER. This CDR3 spans 18 amino acids. The CDR3 loop is CASSQEAPHRAASYEQYF. CDR3 DNA: TGCGCCAGCAGCCAAGAGGCTCCTCACAGGGCTGCGTCCTACGAGCAGTACTTC.

This clone is judged medium-sized. V gene TRBV5-6 combines with J gene TRBJ1-5, with TRBD1 matching over 10 bases. Trimming removed 3 bases from V and 6 bases from J; junction bases left unmatched: 9. The length of the CDR3 is 16 residues. Germline CDR1 reads SGHDT; CDR2 reads YYEEEE. The CDR3 protein is CASSSSGQGERQPQHF. The CDR3 nucleotides are TGTGCCAGCAGCTCGAGCGGACAGGGGGAACGTCAGCCCCAGCATTTT. The entire variable domain, with the rest obtained from reference TRBV5-6 and TRBJ1-5, is as follows: DAGVTQSPTHLIKTRGQQVTLRCSPKSGHDTVSWYQQALGQGPQFIFQYYEEEERQRGNFPDRFSGHQFPNYSSELNVNALLLGDSALYLCASSSSGQGERQPQHFGDGTRLSIL.